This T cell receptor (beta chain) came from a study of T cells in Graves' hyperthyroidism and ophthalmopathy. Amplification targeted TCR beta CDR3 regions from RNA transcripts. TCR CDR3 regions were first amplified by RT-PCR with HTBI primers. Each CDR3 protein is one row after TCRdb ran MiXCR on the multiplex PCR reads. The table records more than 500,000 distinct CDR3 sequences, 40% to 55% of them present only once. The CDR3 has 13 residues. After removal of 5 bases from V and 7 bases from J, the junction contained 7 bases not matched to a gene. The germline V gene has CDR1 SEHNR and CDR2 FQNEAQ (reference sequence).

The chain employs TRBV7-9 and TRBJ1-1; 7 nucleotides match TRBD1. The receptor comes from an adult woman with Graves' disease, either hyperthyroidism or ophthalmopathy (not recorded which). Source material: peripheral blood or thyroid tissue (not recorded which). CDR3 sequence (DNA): TGTGCCAGCAGCCTAAACAGGGGCGTTGAAGCTTTCTTT. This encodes CASSLNRGVEAFF.